This T cell receptor (beta chain) appears in the sequencing data of a study of blood T cell repertoires in COVID-19. This table comes from immunoSEQ multiplex PCR, and its TCRdb copy is limited to in-frame clones, with some not included. Of around 270,000 clones listed, around 89% are singletons. This sequence was found in a man aged 30-40 years with acute or convalescent COVID-19. The specimen sequenced was peripheral blood.

This CDR3 reads CASSPQGYYNEQFF. The CDR3 bases are TGTGCCAGCAGCCCACAGGGGTACTACAATGAGCAGTTCTTC. This chain joins TRBV7-3 and TRBJ2-1; 7 nucleotides agree with TRBD1. CDR1 is SGHTA and CDR2 is FQGTGA in the germline V gene. Trimming at V came to 5 bases and at J to 3 bases, leaving 4 bases not matched to a gene. The CDR3 has 14 residues.